This T cell receptor beta chain comes out of a study of T cell repertoires in cytomegalovirus infection. Study information: The public TCR beta signatures pointed to both CMV infection and matching HLA type. Study-level results: Cumulative frequency (of public TCR beta family members) identified carriers of CMV plus the relevant HLA. HLA-C-restricted TCR beta clonotypes specific for CMV led the ex vivo response.

One entry per CDR3 protein, called by TCRdb with MiXCR from the reads. The sample has 150,000 or so distinct CDR3 sequences, 5.5% to 8% seen once. Details on this clonotype: The antigen is not known.

The CDR3 runs to 15 residues. The V segment lost 5 bases and the J segment 1 base; nucleotides outside the gene matches: 3. The germline V gene encodes CDR1 MNHEY and CDR2 SVGAGI. The chain has TRBV6-5 and TRBJ2-2; 8 bases align to TRBD2. The sequencing sample was made of PBMCs. The TCR originated in a human donor in good health (CMV status not recorded). Some clones in this sample may be carry-over from other donors' samples. CDR3 nucleotides: TGTGCCAGCAGTCGGGGGGGGAGGAACACCGGGGAGCTGTTTTTT. Amino acids: CASSRGGRNTGELFF.